This T cell receptor (beta chain) stems from a study of response to subunit inactivated influenza vaccine. TCRdb redid the calling of the RT-PCR reads with MiXCR, one entry per CDR3 protein. Among 430,000 or so distinct CDR3 sequences listed, approximately 9.9% were seen once. On this clonotype: Antigen specificity is unknown.

The V gene lost 0 bases and the J gene lost 0 bases, with 6 bases spanning the gap. Germline CDR1 is WNHNN and CDR2 is SYGVQD (reference sequence). The CDR3 has 15 amino acids. Findings and caveats of the study: New T cells are recruited in small numbers by each seasonal influenza vaccination, according to the authors' suggestion.

The chain employs TRBV10-1 and TRBJ2-4; D is uncertain. This sequence originates from a man aged 45 to 65 who received an inactivated influenza vaccine. Sequenced material: PBMCs from blood, taken roughly 48 days after vaccination. The CDR3 nucleotides are TGCGCCAGCAGTGAGTCTGCCTCAGCCAAAAACATTCAGTACTTC. Its protein is CASSESASAKNIQYF.